The 26 T cell receptor beta chains listed next were all sequenced from one sample in a study of regulatory T cells in long-lasting Graves disease. Time point in this sample: newly diagnosed GD, antithyroid drugs for less than 3 months. The TCR library was prepared using RNA isolated from PBMCs. Arm-PCR of CDR3 regions and iRepertoire HTBI primers were the basis on which TCR beta libraries were built. From the multiplex PCR reads, TCRdb called clonotypes with MiXCR, one entry per CDR3 protein. Found here are roughly 400,000 distinct CDR3 sequences, less than 20% of them singletons; the top ten hold 20% to 25%. This sample was shared with a second study, whose subject was T cells in Graves' hyperthyroidism and ophthalmopathy.

The sequencing used peripheral blood mononuclear cells (PBMCs), collected at new diagnosis, from a patient treated with antithyroid drugs. These receptors were collected from a woman under 30 with Graves disease.

This chain connects TRBV29-1 to TRBJ2-7; 14 nucleotides agree with TRBD2. Germline values: CDR1 SQVTM, CDR2 ANQGSEA. The CDR3 spans 14 residues. Trimming took 5 bases from V and 6 from J; bases not matched to a gene: 6. The CDR3 nucleotides read TGCAGCGTTTGGACTAGCGGGAGGCTGGTCGAGCAGTACTTC. Its translation: CSVWTSGRLVEQYF.

This clonotype was found a few times. V and J are TRBV28 and TRBJ2-2, with no clear D. Trimming stripped 8 bases from V and 7 bases from J, with 8 bases between. In germline, CDR1 is MDHEN, CDR2 SYDVKM. There are 11 residues in the CDR3. CDR3 region: CASRWGGELFF. DNA for the CDR3: TGTGCCAGCCGGTGGGGCGGGGAGCTGTTTTTT.

The chain couples TRBV28 to TRBJ2-5; D unresolved. With 6 bases removed from V and 11 bases from J, the gap between germline ends came to 19 bases. Germline assignment: CDR1 MDHEN and CDR2 SYDVKM. CDR3 size: 13 residues. CDR3 protein: CASSPGRYNEQYF. CDR3 nucleotides: TGTGCCAGCAGCCCCGGACGGTACAATGAGCAGTACTTC. Variable domain in full (rest from reference TRBV28 and TRBJ2-5): DVKVTQSSRYLVKRTGEKVFLECVQDMDHENMFWYRQDPGLGLRLIYFSYDVKMKEKGDIPEGYSVSREKKERFSLILESASTNQTSMYLCASSPGRYNEQYFGPGTRLLVL.

This clonotype was counted many times. The chain couples TRBV7-2 to TRBJ2-3, with no clear D. CDR3 size: 13 residues. Germline V gene lookup returns CDR1 SGHTA and CDR2 FQGNSA. V was pared by 5 bases and J by 6 bases, with 12 bases between. As DNA, the CDR3 is TGTGCCAGCAGCCGCGGTCGCAGGGATACGCAGTATTTT. This gives the protein CASSRGRRDTQYF.

This clonotype was seen only a few times. V and J are TRBV10-2 and TRBJ2-2, with TRBD2 matching 12 bases. The CDR3 extends over 13 amino acids. Germline CDR1 reads WSHSY; CDR2 reads SAAADI. Trimming at V came to 4 bases and at J to 13 bases, leaving 4 bases not matched to a gene. Written as DNA, the CDR3 is TGCGCCAGCAGTGGGACTAGCGGGGCTTTGCTGTTTTTT. It translates to CASSGTSGALLFF.

The chain employs TRBV5-1 and TRBJ1-1; tentative D call: TRBD1 (5 bases). This CDR3 comprises 16 residues. Trimming pared 5 bases from V and 0 bases from J, leaving 17 bases between. Germline loops: CDR1 SGHRS, CDR2 YFSETQ. As DNA, the CDR3 is TGCGCCAGCAGGCCCTCCACCGGGACCATGAACACTGAAGCTTTCTTT. Protein product: CASRPSTGTMNTEAFF.

This clonotype was seen at least ten times. J is TRBJ2-1 and V is TRBV12-3 or TRBV12-4; TRBD2 aligns across 12 bases. The ends lost 5 bases at V and 8 bases at J; junction bases unmatched: 13. The CDR3 covers 17 residues. The CDR3 coding sequence is TGTGCCAGCAGTCCCTATCGACTAGCGGGAGCGGACGATGAGCAGTTCTTC. Translated, it gives CASSPYRLAGADDEQFF.

As to this clonotype: It is likely a read error, because the conserved phenylalanine at the end of the CDR3 is missing. The rearrangement links TRBV6-2 or TRBV6-3 to TRBJ1-1; D is undetermined. Per germline, CDR1 MNHEY and CDR2 SVGEGT. V was pared by 5 bases and J by 5 bases, with 18 bases between. This CDR3 region has 15 residues. CDR3 protein: CASSEGWVSLTEAFS. DNA for the CDR3: TGTGCCAGCAGTGAAGGTTGGGTCAGTTTAACTGAAGCTTTCTCT.

In this sample, this clonotype turned up once. The V and J genes are TRBV20-1 and TRBJ2-3; TRBD2 agrees at 8 bases. Trimming removed 0 bases from V and 0 bases from J; junction bases left unmatched: 5. The germline V gene has CDR1 DFQATT and CDR2 SNEGSKA (reference sequence). CDR3 length: 16 amino acids. The CDR3 region is CSAREPSGFSTDTQYF. The CDR3 bases are TGCAGTGCTAGAGAGCCTAGCGGGTTTAGCACAGATACGCAGTATTTT.

At least ten counts were recorded for this clonotype. The chain is built from TRBV7-9 and TRBJ2-2, with 8 bases aligning to TRBD2. The J segment lost 6 bases and the V segment lost 3 bases, leaving 6 bases of the junction unmatched. There are 15 residues in the CDR3. From germline, CDR1 is SEHNR and CDR2 FQNEAQ (reference sequence). CDR3 sequence: CASSFGLATAGELFF. CDR3 DNA sequence: TGTGCCAGCAGCTTCGGACTAGCTACGGCCGGGGAGCTGTTTTTT.

This clonotype was observed many times. The rearrangement links TRBV2 to TRBJ1-2; 10 positions agree with TRBD1. Looked up from germline, CDR1 is SNHLY and CDR2 is FYNNEI. The CDR3 has 14 amino acids. After removal of 3 bases from V and 3 bases from J, the junction contained 1 base not matched to a gene. In DNA, the CDR3 is TGTGCCAGCAGTGATGGGACAGGGGACTATGGCTACACCTTC. Translating it yields CASSDGTGDYGYTF. The whole variable domain, filled in from reference TRBV2 and TRBJ1-2, reads EPEVTQTPSHQVTQMGQEVILRCVPISNHLYFYWYRQILGQKVEFLVSFYNNEISEKSEIFDDQFSVERPDGSNFTLKIRSTKLEDSAMYFCASSDGTGDYGYTFGSGTRLTVV.

This clonotype occurred a few times. CDR3 sequence: CASSGAGDRGYYGYTF. CDR3 bases: TGTGCCAGCAGTGGAGCAGGGGACAGGGGATACTATGGCTACACCTTC. The chain has TRBV25-1 and TRBJ1-2; TRBD1 agrees at 10 bases. This CDR3 region has 16 residues. After removal of 4 bases from V and 3 bases from J, the junction contained 8 bases not matched to a gene. Germline V gene data show CDR1 as MGHDK and CDR2 as SYGVNS.

This clonotype turned up a few times. The J gene is TRBJ2-1, the V gene TRBV7-2; TRBD2 matches 8 bases. The J call may be faulty, since TRBJ2-3 better matches the DNA end. Germline lookup yields CDR1 SGHTA and CDR2 FQGNSA. The CDR3 covers 17 residues. The CDR3 loop reads CASSFKFTTSGTDTQYF. CDR3 bases: TGTGCCAGCAGCTTTAAATTTACGACTAGCGGCACAGATACGCAGTATTTT.

Notes on this clonotype: This sequence may be a read error, since a much larger clone differs from it by one base. The CDR3 spells CASSQEVGRNEKPFF. DNA of the CDR3: TGTGCCAGCAGCCAAGAAGTGGGGCGAAATGAAAAACCGTTTTTT. This sequence joins TRBV3-1 and TRBJ1-4; tentative D call: TRBD1 (5 bases). Germline CDR1 and CDR2: LGHDT and YNNKEL (reference sequence). CDR3 size: 15 residues. Looking up the rest from reference TRBV3-1 and TRBJ1-4 gives the full variable domain: DTAVSQTPKYLVTQMGNDKSIKCEQNLGHDTMYWYKQDSKKFLKIMFSYNNKELIINETVPNRFSPKSPDKAHLNLHINSLELGDSAVYFCASSQEVGRNEKPFFGSGTQLSVL.

There are many counts of this clonotype. V usage is TRBV10-3 and J usage is TRBJ2-7; TRBD1 might be the D (8 bases). Trimming cost V 10 bases and J 6 bases, with 22 bases left between them. Germline V CDR1 and CDR2: ENHRY, SYGVKD. The CDR3 length is 14 residues. This CDR3 is CATHYGQGGGEQYF. In nucleotides, the CDR3 is TGTGCCACCCACTACGGACAGGGCGGGGGCGAGCAGTACTTC.

The chain recombines TRBV14 with TRBJ1-3, with 7 bases lining up with TRBD1. This CDR3 has 17 amino acids. Germline V gene data show CDR1 as SGHDN and CDR2 as FVKESK. The J segment lost 2 bases and the V segment lost 0 bases, leaving 7 bases of the junction unmatched. CDR3 amino acids: CASSQDSQGIPGNTIYF. In DNA form, the CDR3 reads TGTGCCAGCAGCCAAGATTCACAGGGGATCCCTGGAAACACCATATATTTT.

The gene calls are TRBV5-1 and TRBJ2-1, with TRBD2 matching over 10 bases. J lost 5 bases, V lost 4 bases, and 9 bases had no gene match. Germline V CDR1 and CDR2: SGHRS, YFSETQ. This CDR3 is 16 amino acids long. The CDR3 spells CASSPSLAGFNNEQFF. The CDR3 DNA reads TGCGCCAGCAGCCCATCACTAGCGGGATTCAACAATGAGCAGTTCTTC. The full variable domain, in which reference TRBV5-1 and TRBJ2-1 provide the parts outside the CDR3, is KAGVTQTPRYLIKTRGQQVTLSCSPISGHRSVSWYQQTPGQGLQFLFEYFSETQRNKGNFPGRFSGRQFSNSRSEMNVSTLELGDSALYLCASSPSLAGFNNEQFFGPGTRLTVL.

This clonotype came up many times. The chain is built from TRBV28 and TRBJ2-7; maybe TRBD2 (6 bases). The CDR3 length is 15 residues. Germline-derived CDR1 and CDR2 are MDHEN and SYDVKM. The germline V and J ends were trimmed by 3 bases and 2 bases, with 14 bases remaining between them. The DNA of the CDR3 is TGTGCCAGCAGTTTGGGGGGACGGAGAGCCTACGAGCAGTACTTC. Translated, it gives CASSLGGRRAYEQYF.

A few counts support this clonotype. The rearrangement uses TRBV6-2 or TRBV6-3 and TRBJ1-2; D not certain. The CDR3 sequence is 14 residues long. CDR1 and CDR2 from the germline V gene are MNHEY and SVGEGT. V dropped 5 bases and J dropped 2 bases, with 12 bases sitting between them. CDR3 protein: CASSNSRANYGYTF. The CDR3 coding sequence is TGTGCCAGCAGTAACAGTCGGGCGAACTATGGCTACACCTTC.

This clonotype turned up a few times. The chain recombines TRBV28 with TRBJ2-7, with a tentative D call TRBD2 (5 bases). Germline lookup yields CDR1 MDHEN and CDR2 SYDVKM. Trimming left V 5 bases short and J 3 bases short, with 14 bases between. This CDR3 is 14 amino acids long. The CDR3 coding sequence is TGTGCCAGCAGTCTCCTGGAGGACGGCTACGAGCAGTACTTC. Amino acid sequence: CASSLLEDGYEQYF.

Only a few counts were recorded for this clonotype. The CDR3 nucleotides read TGTGCCAGCAGTGAAGGGGGGTTCTCTGGAAACACCATATATTTT. Amino acid sequence: CASSEGGFSGNTIYF. The chain links TRBV2 to TRBJ1-3, with D possibly TRBD1 on 5 matching bases. The CDR3 length is 15 residues. Trimming removed 1 base from V and 0 bases from J, with 7 bases in between. Germline CDR1 SNHLY, CDR2 FYNNEI.

A word on this clonotype: A read error is possible here, since a much larger clone lies one base away. The chain has TRBV27 and TRBJ1-2; 8 bases match TRBD1. This CDR3 is 15 amino acids long. Germline CDR1 and CDR2: MNHEY and SMNVEV (reference sequence). CDR3 protein: CASSLAGQDYYGYAF. CDR3 nucleotide sequence: TGTGCCAGCAGTTTAGCGGGACAGGATTACTATGGCTACGCCTTC.

The table lists this clonotype with many counts. The CDR3 nucleotides read TGTGCCAGCAGTTTGTCGGGTGGAACCGGCCCCAATGAGCAGTTCTTC. It yields the protein CASSLSGGTGPNEQFF. The rearrangement joins TRBV28 to TRBJ2-1; D remains unclear. The germline V and J ends were trimmed by 3 bases and 6 bases, with 18 bases remaining between them. This CDR3 region has 16 residues. From germline, CDR1 is MDHEN and CDR2 SYDVKM. Full variable domain (outside the CDR3, taken from reference TRBV28 and TRBJ2-1): DVKVTQSSRYLVKRTGEKVFLECVQDMDHENMFWYRQDPGLGLRLIYFSYDVKMKEKGDIPEGYSVSREKKERFSLILESASTNQTSMYLCASSLSGGTGPNEQFFGPGTRLTVL.

This rearrangement joins TRBV30 to TRBJ1-6; D gene unclear. Per the germline V gene, CDR1 is GTSNPN and CDR2 is SVGIG (reference sequence). The CDR3 consists of 16 residues. V was shortened by 2 bases and J by 0 bases, with 11 bases between the two germline ends. DNA of the CDR3: TGTGCCTGGAGTCTGGGGTTAAGCTCCTATAATTCACCCCTCCACTTT. As protein: CAWSLGLSSYNSPLHF.

This clonotype has just a few counts. A much larger clonotype is one base distant, so this may be a read error. The chain recombines TRBV7-8 with TRBJ2-3; D perhaps matches TRBD1 (5 bases). Looked up from germline, CDR1 is SGHVS and CDR2 is FQNEAQ. The CDR3 extends over 13 amino acids. Trimming took 5 bases from V and 3 from J, leaving 9 bases between them. CDR3 region: CASSRQGTDTQYF. CDR3 in DNA: TGTGCCAGCAGCCGTCAGGGTACAGATACGCAGTATTTT.

The table lists this clonotype with many counts. This chain connects TRBV6-5 to TRBJ2-5, with a weak D call TRBD2 (7 bases). CDR3 length: 15 residues. Germline CDR1 is MNHEY and CDR2 is SVGAGI. V was cut by 0 bases and J by 2 bases, with 10 bases left in between. The DNA for the CDR3 is TGTGCCAGCAGTTACTCTCGGGGGGCGCAAGAGACCCAGTACTTC. Translation: CASSYSRGAQETQYF.